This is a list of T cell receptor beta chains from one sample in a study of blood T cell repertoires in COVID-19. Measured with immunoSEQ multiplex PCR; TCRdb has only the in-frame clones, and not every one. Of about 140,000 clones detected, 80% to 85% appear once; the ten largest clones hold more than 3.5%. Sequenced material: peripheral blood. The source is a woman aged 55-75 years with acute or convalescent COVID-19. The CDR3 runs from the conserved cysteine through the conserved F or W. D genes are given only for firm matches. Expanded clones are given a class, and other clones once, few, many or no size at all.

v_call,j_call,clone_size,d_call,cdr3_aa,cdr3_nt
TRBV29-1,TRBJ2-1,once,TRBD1,CSVSLGQGPYNEQFF,TGCAGCGTCTCGCTGGGACAGGGCCCCTACAATGAGCAGTTCTTC
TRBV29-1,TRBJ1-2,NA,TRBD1,CSVRRTGDYGYTF,TGCAGCGTCAGAAGGACAGGGGACTATGGCTACACCTTC
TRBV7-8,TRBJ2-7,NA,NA,CASSLRGEQYF,TGTGCCAGCAGCTTAAGAGGCGAGCAGTACTTC
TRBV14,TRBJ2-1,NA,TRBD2,CASRTSGTTNEQFF,TGTGCCAGCAGAACTAGCGGGACAACTAATGAGCAGTTCTTC
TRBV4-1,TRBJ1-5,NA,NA,CASSQEDTNQPQHF,TGCGCCAGCAGCCAAGAGGACACGAATCAGCCCCAGCATTTT
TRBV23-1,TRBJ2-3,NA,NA,CASSRRTATDTQYF,TGCGCCAGCAGTCGGAGGACCGCTACAGATACGCAGTATTTT
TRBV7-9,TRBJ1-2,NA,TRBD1,CASSSTGTGAYGYTF,TGTGCCAGCAGCTCAACCGGGACAGGTGCCTATGGCTACACCTTC
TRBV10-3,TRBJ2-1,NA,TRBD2,CAISGLAAYNEQFF,TGTGCCATCAGTGGCCTAGCGGCCTACAATGAGCAGTTCTTC
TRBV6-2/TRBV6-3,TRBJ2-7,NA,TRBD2,CASSYLLAGGYDEQYF,TGTGCCAGCAGTTATTTACTAGCGGGAGGTTACGACGAGCAGTACTTC
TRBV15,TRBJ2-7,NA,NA,CATSRDRFSYEQYF,TGTGCCACCAGCAGAGACAGGTTCTCCTACGAGCAGTACTTC
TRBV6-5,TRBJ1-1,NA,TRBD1,CASLPPDRKTEAFF,TGTGCCAGCCTCCCTCCGGACAGGAAAACTGAAGCTTTCTTT
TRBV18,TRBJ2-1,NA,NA,CASSPRARGTYNEQFF,TGTGCCAGCTCACCCCGAGCCAGGGGTACATACAATGAGCAGTTCTTC
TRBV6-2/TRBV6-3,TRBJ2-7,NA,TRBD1,CAGSLPGQGYEQYF,TGTGCCGGCAGCCTACCGGGACAGGGCTACGAGCAGTACTTC
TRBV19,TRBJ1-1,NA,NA,CATHDRLNTEAFF,TGTGCCACCCACGACAGATTGAACACTGAAGCTTTCTTT
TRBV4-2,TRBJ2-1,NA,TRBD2,CASSLSPSSGINEQFF,TGTGCCAGCAGCCTTTCCCCGTCTAGCGGGATCAATGAGCAGTTCTTC
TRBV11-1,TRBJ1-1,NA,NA,CASSFRQAALFEAFF,TGTGCCAGCAGCTTCCGACAGGCCGCTCTATTTGAAGCTTTCTTT
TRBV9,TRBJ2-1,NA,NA,CASSVAAGSNNEQFF,TGTGCCAGCAGCGTAGCCGCCGGGTCAAACAATGAGCAGTTCTTC
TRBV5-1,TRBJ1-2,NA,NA,CASRTEEGYTF,TGCGCCAGCAGAACAGAAGAGGGCTACACCTTC
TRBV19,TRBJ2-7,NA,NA,CASSMSAGATYEQYF,TGTGCCAGTAGTATGAGTGCAGGTGCCACCTACGAGCAGTACTTC
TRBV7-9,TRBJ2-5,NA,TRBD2,CASSRTSGRPETQYF,TGTGCCAGCAGCAGGACTAGCGGGAGGCCCGAGACCCAGTACTTC
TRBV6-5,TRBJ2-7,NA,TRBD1,CASSRRQGRYEQYF,TGTGCCAGCAGTCGGCGACAGGGCAGATACGAGCAGTACTTC
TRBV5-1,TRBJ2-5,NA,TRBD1,CASSPRTGGWETQYF,TGCGCCAGCAGCCCCCGGACAGGGGGCTGGGAGACCCAGTACTTC
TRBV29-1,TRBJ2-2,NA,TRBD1,CSVRDRNTGELFF,TGCAGCGTTAGGGACAGGAACACCGGGGAGCTGTTTTTT
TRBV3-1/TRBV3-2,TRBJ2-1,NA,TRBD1,CASSQVTGGLTNEQFF,TGTGCCAGCAGCCAGGTAACAGGGGGCCTTACCAATGAGCAGTTCTTC
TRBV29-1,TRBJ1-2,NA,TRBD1,CSVAGQGVTPYGYTF,TGCAGCGTTGCGGGACAGGGCGTGACCCCCTATGGCTACACCTTC
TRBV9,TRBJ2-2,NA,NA,CASTQLGTNTGELFF,TGTGCCAGCACTCAACTCGGGACTAACACCGGGGAGCTGTTTTTT
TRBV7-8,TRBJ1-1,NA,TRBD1,CASRPGQGNTEAFF,TGTGCCAGCAGGCCGGGACAGGGCAACACTGAAGCTTTCTTT
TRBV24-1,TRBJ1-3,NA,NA,CATSESGTPGNTIYF,TGTGCCACCAGTGAATCCGGGACACCTGGAAACACCATATATTTT
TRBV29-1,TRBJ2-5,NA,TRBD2,CSVPTPGLADQETQYF,TGCAGCGTGCCGACTCCGGGACTAGCGGACCAAGAGACCCAGTACTTC
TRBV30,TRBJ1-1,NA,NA,CAWSVPAVNTEAFF,TGTGCCTGGAGTGTACCGGCGGTGAACACTGAAGCTTTCTTT
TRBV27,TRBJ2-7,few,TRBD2,CASSLRENYEQYF,TGTGCCAGCAGTTTGCGGGAGAACTACGAGCAGTACTTC
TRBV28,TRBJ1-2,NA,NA,CASSLGTPYGYTF,TGTGCCAGCAGTTTAGGGACACCCTATGGCTACACCTTC
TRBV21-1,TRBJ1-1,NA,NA,CASGLEKGCTEAFF,TGTGCCAGCGGGCTCGAGAAAGGATGCACTGAAGCTTTCTTT
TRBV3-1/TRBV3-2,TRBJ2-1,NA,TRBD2,CASSQKTAFVTSGSYEQFF,TGTGCCAGCAGCCAAAAGACGGCCTTCGTTACTAGCGGGAGTTATGAGCAGTTCTTC
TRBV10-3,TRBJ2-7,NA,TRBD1,CAIRGTGPEQYF,TGTGCCATCAGGGGGACAGGGCCCGAGCAGTACTTC
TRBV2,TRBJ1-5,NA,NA,CASNPGNNQPQHF,TGTGCCAGCAACCCAGGGAACAATCAGCCCCAGCATTTT
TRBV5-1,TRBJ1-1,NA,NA,CASRTTGNTEAFF,TGCGCCAGCAGAACGACAGGGAACACTGAAGCTTTCTTT
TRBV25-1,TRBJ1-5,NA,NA,CASSEGDMQPQHF,TGTGCCAGCAGTGAAGGGGACATGCAGCCCCAGCATTTT
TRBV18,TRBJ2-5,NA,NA,CASSPERETQYF,TGTGCCAGCTCCCCCGAGAGAGAGACCCAGTACTTC
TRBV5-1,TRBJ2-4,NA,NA,CASSSDGDIQYF,TGCGCCAGCAGCTCCGACGGGGACATTCAGTACTTC
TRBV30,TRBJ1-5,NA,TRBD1,CAWDTGGGNQPQHF,TGTGCCTGGGACACAGGGGGCGGCAATCAGCCCCAGCATTTT
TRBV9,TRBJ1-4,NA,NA,CASSLSGGGEKLFF,TGTGCCAGCAGCCTTAGTGGGGGAGGTGAAAAACTGTTTTTT
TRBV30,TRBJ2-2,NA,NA,CAWNHLIDRFMGTGELFF,TGTGCCTGGAACCACCTCATTGACAGGTTTATGGGCACCGGGGAGCTGTTTTTT
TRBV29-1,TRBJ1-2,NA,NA,CSVEGGYDNYGYTF,TGCAGCGTTGAAGGAGGGTATGACAACTATGGCTACACCTTC
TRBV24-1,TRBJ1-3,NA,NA,CATFPPARCSGNTIYF,TGTGCCACCTTCCCCCCCGCCCGGTGCTCTGGAAACACCATATATTTT
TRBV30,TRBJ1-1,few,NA,CAWSEGGNTEAFF,TGTGCCTGGAGTGAAGGCGGGAACACTGAAGCTTTCTTT
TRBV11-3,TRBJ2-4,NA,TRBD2,CASCSSGQNIQYF,TGTGCCAGCTGTTCTAGCGGACAAAACATTCAGTACTTC
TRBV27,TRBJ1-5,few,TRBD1,CATSRTGQNDQPQHF,TGTGCCACCAGCAGGACGGGACAGAATGATCAGCCCCAGCATTTT
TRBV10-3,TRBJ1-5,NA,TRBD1,CAISESIGQGSNQPQHF,TGTGCCATCAGTGAGTCAATCGGACAGGGCAGCAATCAGCCCCAGCATTTT
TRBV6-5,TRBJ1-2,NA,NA,CASKNPQGGGYGYTF,TGTGCCAGCAAAAACCCCCAGGGAGGAGGCTATGGCTACACCTTC
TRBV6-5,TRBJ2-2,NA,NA,CASSYSYYGGTGELFF,TGTGCCAGCAGTTACTCGTATTATGGCGGCACCGGGGAGCTGTTTTTT